These T cell receptor beta chains were read from a single sample in a study of T cells in Graves' hyperthyroidism and ophthalmopathy. TCRdb independently ran MiXCR on the multiplex PCR reads; one entry per CDR3 protein. This sample has more than 500,000 distinct CDR3 sequences, with 14% found just once. The sample consisted of blood. The receptors come from a woman aged 40-49 years with Graves' hyperthyroidism. Each CDR3 is given with its conserved first and last residue. D genes are given only for firm matches. Some rows have no size entry. The others give once, few or many, or a class for an expanded clone.

TRBJ1-1,TRBV3-1,16,NA,many,CASSQAIEVGGVEAFF,TGTGCCAGCAGCCAAGCCATCGAAGTCGGGGGGGTTGAAGCTTTCTTT
TRBJ2-7,TRBV7-2,18,NA,many,CASSFGSHLVGGSYEQYF,TGTGCCAGCAGCTTCGGGTCCCATTTGGTCGGGGGCTCCTACGAGCAGTACTTC
TRBJ1-5,TRBV5-1,15,NA,many,CASSLDGFPNQPQHF,TGCGCCAGCAGCTTGGATGGGTTTCCTAATCAGCCCCAGCATTTT
TRBJ2-3,TRBV2,15,TRBD1,many,CASRAGTGVADTQYF,TGTGCCAGCAGAGCCGGGACAGGGGTGGCAGATACGCAGTATTTT
TRBJ1-1,TRBV6-1,11,NA,many,CASSSPFEAFF,TGTGCCAGCAGTTCACCCTTCGAAGCTTTCTTT
TRBJ2-3,TRBV5-1,12,NA,many,CASSWRGDTQYF,TGCGCCAGCAGCTGGAGGGGTGATACGCAGTATTTT
TRBJ2-5,TRBV13,15,TRBD1,few,CASSLDGTAEETQYF,TGTGCCAGCAGCTTAGATGGGACAGCAGAAGAGACCCAGTACTTC
TRBJ2-3,TRBV6-2/TRBV6-3,14,NA,many,CASSYSSRTDTQYF,TGTGCCAGCAGTTACTCGAGCCGCACAGATACGCAGTATTTT
TRBJ2-1,TRBV6-1,16,TRBD2,NA,CASSTKLAGGYNEQFF,TGTGCCAGCAGTACAAAACTAGCGGGAGGGTACAATGAGCAGTTCTTC
TRBJ1-3,TRBV5-1,15,NA,many,CASRIDGGSGNTIYF,TGCGCCAGCAGAATTGACGGGGGCTCTGGAAACACCATATATTTT
TRBJ1-5,TRBV20-1,13,NA,NA,CSAEPGVHQPQHF,TGCAGTGCGGAGCCAGGGGTTCATCAGCCCCAGCATTTT
TRBJ2-7,TRBV7-6,12,NA,NA,CASSSFRDEQYF,TGTGCCAGCAGCTCCTTTAGGGACGAGCAGTACTTC
TRBJ1-6,TRBV27,18,NA,NA,CASSPDSKKALKRPPLHF,TGTGCCAGCAGTCCAGACAGCAAAAAGGCCCTTAAACGCCCACCCCTCCACTTT
TRBJ2-6,TRBV15,18,NA,NA,CATSGQWEAGGGANVLTF,TGTGCCACCAGCGGTCAATGGGAGGCCGGAGGGGGGGCCAACGTCCTGACTTTC
TRBJ2-7,TRBV19,14,NA,NA,CASSIATDSYEQYF,TGTGCCAGTAGTATAGCTACGGACAGTTACGAGCAGTACTTC
TRBJ2-3,TRBV2,17,TRBD2,many,CASSEGGLALITDTQYF,TGTGCCAGCAGTGAAGGGGGACTAGCGTTGATCACAGATACGCAGTATTTT
TRBJ1-5,TRBV20-1,12,NA,NA,CSARQAGQPQHF,TGCAGTGCTAGACAAGCAGGTCAGCCCCAGCATTTT
TRBJ2-7,TRBV9,19,TRBD2,few,CASSEGGTSGRSRSYEQYF,TGTGCCAGCAGCGAGGGGGGGACTAGCGGGAGGTCCCGCTCCTACGAGCAGTACTTC
TRBJ1-3,TRBV10-1,15,NA,NA,CASSAGTSCGNTIYF,TGTGCCAGTTCTGCCGGGACATCTTGCGGAAACACCATATATTTT
TRBJ1-2,TRBV12-3/TRBV12-4,14,NA,many,CASSLRQRGYGYTF,TGTGCCAGCAGTTTGCGCCAGCGTGGCTATGGCTACACCTTC
TRBJ2-7,TRBV18,16,TRBD2,many,CASSPRVGAGDHEQYF,TGTGCCAGCTCACCCCGGGTAGGAGCGGGAGACCACGAGCAGTACTTC
TRBJ1-1,TRBV7-2,15,TRBD1,NA,CASSFTGTENTEAFF,TGTGCCAGCAGCTTTACCGGGACAGAAAACACTGAAGCTTTCTTT
TRBJ2-7,TRBV3-1,15,TRBD1,many,CASSPGGTGPYEQYF,TGTGCCAGCAGCCCAGGGGGGACAGGGCCATACGAGCAGTACTTC
TRBJ2-2,TRBV27,17,TRBD2,few,CASSFRVAGGPSGELFF,TGTGCCAGCAGTTTTAGGGTAGCGGGAGGGCCCTCCGGGGAGCTGTTTTTT
TRBJ2-1,TRBV2,11,NA,many,CASTRAEEQFF,TGTGCCAGCACAAGGGCTGAGGAGCAGTTCTTC
TRBJ2-2,TRBV7-8,12,NA,few,CASSPQDGELFF,TGTGCCAGCAGCCCACAGGACGGGGAGCTGTTTTTT
TRBJ1-4,TRBV5-5,21,NA,NA,CASSPIPDRTAKGSTSEKLFF,TGTGCCAGCAGCCCAATACCTGACAGGACAGCTAAGGGTAGCACTAGTGAAAAACTGTTTTTT
TRBJ2-1,TRBV6-2/TRBV6-3,18,TRBD2,many,CASSYSTRLAGVPDEQFF,TGTGCCAGCAGTTACTCGACCCGATTAGCGGGAGTTCCCGATGAGCAGTTCTTC
TRBJ1-6,TRBV3-1,16,TRBD1,NA,CASSELGQTGNSPLHF,TGTGCCAGCAGTGAGTTGGGACAGACGGGGAATTCACCCCTCCACTTT
TRBJ1-1,TRBV6-1,13,NA,NA,CASSQIQSTEAFF,TGTGCCAGCAGTCAGATACAGAGCACTGAAGCTTTCTTT
TRBJ1-3,TRBV18,17,NA,many,CASSPPAGPISGNTIYF,TGTGCCAGCTCACCGCCGGCAGGTCCCATCTCTGGAAACACCATATATTTT
TRBJ2-5,TRBV7-9,14,NA,many,CASSLAGTVETQYF,TGTGCCAGCAGCTTAGCGGGTACCGTTGAGACCCAGTACTTC
TRBJ1-1,TRBV20-1,13,NA,NA,CSARGEGDTEAFF,TGCAGTGCCCGAGGCGAGGGTGACACTGAAGCTTTCTTT
TRBJ2-5,TRBV29-1,12,NA,NA,CSVNPRAETQYF,TGCAGCGTCAACCCCAGGGCTGAGACCCAGTACTTC
TRBJ2-3,TRBV19,14,TRBD2,many,CASTGTSVTDTQYF,TGTGCCAGCACCGGGACTAGCGTCACAGATACGCAGTATTTT
TRBJ2-5,TRBV6-1,15,NA,many,CASRGTNWEQETQYF,TGTGCCAGCAGAGGGACAAACTGGGAGCAAGAGACCCAGTACTTC
TRBJ2-1,TRBV18,15,TRBD2,many,CASSLRASGYNEQFF,TGTGCCAGCTCACTCAGGGCTAGCGGCTACAATGAGCAGTTCTTC
TRBJ1-2,TRBV5-1,13,TRBD1,many,CASSSGQGEGYTF,TGCGCCAGCAGCTCAGGACAGGGAGAAGGCTACACCTTC
TRBJ2-7,TRBV6-6,15,NA,NA,CASSYSGTAVYEQYF,TGTGCCAGCAGTTACTCGGGGACCGCAGTCTACGAGCAGTACTTC
TRBJ1-5,TRBV6-1,17,TRBD1,few,CASSGYIGTGEDQPQHF,TGTGCCAGCAGTGGATATATCGGGACAGGGGAGGATCAGCCCCAGCATTTT
TRBJ1-4,TRBV9,14,TRBD1,NA,CASSATGGNGKLFF,TGTGCCAGCAGCGCGACAGGGGGCAATGGAAAACTGTTTTTT